A single sample is the source of the 27 T cell receptor beta chains below, sequenced in a study of blood T cells in healthy people across ages. It was with a sample-barcoded 5' primer and a J-beta primer mix that a second PCR of about 6 to 12 cycles was run. TCRdb processed the 5' RACE reads anew with MiXCR; each CDR3 protein has one entry. This sample carries over 1.5 million distinct CDR3 sequences, less than 50% of them seen once, and the ten largest clones take around 2.1%. The material sequenced was blood. Source of these receptors: a woman between 35 and 50 years old in good health.

This chain joins TRBV20-1 and TRBJ1-2; 7 positions agree with TRBD1. This CDR3 comprises 14 residues. Germline values: CDR1 DFQATT, CDR2 SNEGSKA (reference sequence). Trimming cost V 5 bases and J 5 bases; bases outside gene matches: 11. The DNA for the CDR3 is TGCAGTGCTCCCGGGACAGCCGAATCGTATGGCTACACCTTC. Translating gives CSAPGTAESYGYTF.

The chain combines TRBV7-9 with TRBJ1-1; 7 bases agree with TRBD1. The trim removed 5 bases at V and 4 bases at J, leaving 10 bases unmatched. Germline V gene data show CDR1 as SEHNR and CDR2 as FQNEAQ (reference sequence). CDR3 length equals 15 residues. The CDR3 nucleotides are TGTGCCAGCAGCGCGACAGGGAAGTCAAGCACTGAAGCTTTCTTT. The encoded protein is CASSATGKSSTEAFF.

This clonotype was seen at least ten times. The chain has TRBV7-2 and TRBJ2-7; 9 bases fit TRBD1. After removal of 6 bases from V and 5 bases from J, the junction contained 5 bases not matched to a gene. Germline loops: CDR1 SGHTA, CDR2 FQGNSA. The CDR3 has 13 amino acids. CDR3 in amino acids: CASRDRGEDEQYF. CDR3 DNA sequence: TGTGCCAGCAGGGACAGGGGAGAGGACGAGCAGTACTTC.

V usage is TRBV20-1 and J usage is TRBJ2-1; no clear D. V lost 6 bases and J lost 9, with 21 bases in between. The CDR3 is 14 amino acids. From germline, CDR1 is DFQATT and CDR2 SNEGSKA (reference sequence). The CDR3 nucleotides read TGCAGTGCCCTTCTTGAAGGCATCTGGGGTGAGCAGTTCTTC. This translates into CSALLEGIWGEQFF.

This sequence joins TRBV7-2 and TRBJ1-6; 12 bases are shared with TRBD1. J lost 5 bases, V lost 2 bases, and 10 bases had no gene match. The CDR3 length is 19 residues. CDR1 is SGHTA and CDR2 is FQGNSA in the germline V gene. CDR3 DNA: TGTGCCAGCAGCTTATGGGGACAGGGGGCAGGGGGGAATAATTCACCCCTCCACTTT. Translated, it gives CASSLWGQGAGGNNSPLHF.

This clonotype has a handful of counts. This rearrangement joins TRBV4-1 to TRBJ2-5; TRBD2 matches at 7 bases. Germline values: CDR1 MGHRA, CDR2 YSYEKL. The CDR3 covers 15 residues. V was pared by 4 bases and J by 0 bases, with 5 bases of the junction left unmatched. CDR3 nucleotide sequence: TGCGCCAGCAGCCGCATTGGGAGGGACCAAGAGACCCAGTACTTC. It is translated as CASSRIGRDQETQYF.

This clonotype appeared a few times. The V and J genes are TRBV4-3 and TRBJ2-3; either TRBD1 or TRBD2 may supply D (5 bases each). The ends were cut back, 3 bases at V and 5 bases at J, with 12 bases in the middle. CDR1 and CDR2 from the germline V gene are LGHNA and YSLEER. CDR3 length: 14 amino acids. CDR3 loop: CASSHGTEKDTQYF. CDR3 DNA sequence: TGCGCCAGCAGCCATGGGACGGAAAAAGATACGCAGTATTTT.

J is TRBJ2-3 and V is TRBV7-3; 7 nucleotides line up with TRBD1. The CDR3 consists of 15 residues. Germline CDR1 SGHTA, CDR2 FQGTGA. V lost 1 base, J lost 7 bases, and 8 bases stayed unmatched. The CDR3 reads CASSLRPGQLNTQYF. Written as DNA, the CDR3 is TGTGCCAGCAGCTTAAGGCCGGGACAGCTTAATACGCAGTATTTT.

The chain recombines TRBV25-1 with TRBJ2-1; D not certain. CDR1 and CDR2 from the germline V gene are MGHDK and SYGVNS. The CDR3 loop spans 13 amino acids. V dropped 6 bases and J dropped 8 bases, with 14 bases sitting between them. CDR3 nucleotide sequence: TGTGCCAGCAGGGGCCTTGGGCCCCATGAGCAGTTCTTC. Its translation: CASRGLGPHEQFF.

This clonotype was detected ten times or more. This sequence joins TRBV5-1 and TRBJ2-7; D could derive from TRBD1 or TRBD2 (5 bases each). The length of the CDR3 is 13 residues. Looked up from germline, CDR1 is SGHRS and CDR2 is YFSETQ. The V end was cut by 0 bases, the J end by 5 bases, with 9 bases between. In nucleotides, the CDR3 is TGCGCCAGCAGCTTGGTTGGGGGAGACGAGCAGTACTTC. Residues: CASSLVGGDEQYF.

This chain joins TRBV29-1 and TRBJ1-5, with D maybe TRBD1 (6 bases). Per germline, CDR1 SQVTM and CDR2 ANQGSEA. Trimming stripped 6 bases from V and 7 bases from J, with 13 bases between. The CDR3 runs 12 residues. CDR3 residues: CSVGGGRQPQHF. Here the CDR3 DNA reads TGCAGCGTGGGGGGGGGCAGGCAGCCCCAGCATTTT.

This clonotype showed up just a few times. This rearrangement joins TRBV6-2 or TRBV6-3 to TRBJ2-1; the D is unclear. V gave up 2 bases and J gave up 0 bases, with 14 bases separating them. The CDR3 extends over 17 amino acids. The germline V gene has CDR1 MNHEY and CDR2 SVGEGT. CDR3 sequence reads: CASSYLVWRSSYNEQFF. The CDR3 nucleotides read TGTGCCAGCAGTTACCTTGTCTGGCGGAGCTCCTACAATGAGCAGTTCTTC.

The chain employs TRBV9 and TRBJ2-5; 7 bases map to TRBD1. Per the germline V gene, CDR1 is SGDLS and CDR2 is YYNGEE. The junction had 14 bases not matched to a gene; V was cut back by 0 bases and J by 6 bases. The CDR3 is 17 residues long. Here the CDR3 DNA reads TGTGCCAGCAGCGTAGGTCTTGGGACAGCTAGGAGGAAGACCCAGTACTTC. The encoded protein is CASSVGLGTARRKTQYF.

This clonotype was detected a few times. V gene TRBV6-1 combines with J gene TRBJ2-3, with D maybe TRBD2 (5 bases). Germline-derived CDR1 and CDR2 are MNHNS and SASEGT. This CDR3 comprises 14 residues. V was pared by 4 bases and J by 2 bases, with 10 bases between. CDR3 in amino acids: CASSVRLATDTQYF. The CDR3 bases are TGTGCCAGCAGTGTTAGGCTAGCCACAGATACGCAGTATTTT.

This clonotype occurred a few times. The rearrangement uses TRBV20-1 and TRBJ1-2; D is uncertain. V was cut by 3 bases and J by 3 bases, with 8 bases left in between. The CDR3 totals 12 residues. Germline CDR1 DFQATT, CDR2 SNEGSKA (reference sequence). In nucleotides, the CDR3 is TGCAGTGCTAGCGAGGATGACTATGGCTACACCTTC. This encodes CSASEDDYGYTF.

The CDR3 DNA follows: TGTGCCAGCAGCCAGACAGCCGGGTTTAGCACAGATACGCAGTATTTT. Encoded protein: CASSQTAGFSTDTQYF. The chain carries TRBV3-1 and TRBJ2-3, with D possibly being TRBD1 (5 bases). With 3 bases removed from V and 0 bases from J, the gap between germline ends came to 13 bases. The CDR3 has 16 amino acids. Germline CDR1 reads LGHDT; CDR2 reads YNNKEL (reference sequence).

This rearrangement joins TRBV7-9 to TRBJ2-1; 9 bases are a match to TRBD1. This CDR3 spans 14 amino acids. The V gene's germline CDR1 is SEHNR and CDR2 FQNEAQ (reference sequence). The V and J ends lost 5 bases and 7 bases, in that order; junction bases with no gene match: 6. Here the CDR3 DNA reads TGTGCCAGCAGCCCTGGGACAGGGATGAATGAGCAGTTCTTC. This encodes CASSPGTGMNEQFF.

The V and J genes are TRBV6-2 or TRBV6-3 and TRBJ2-7, with D possibly matching TRBD1 (6 bases). V gave up 6 bases and J gave up 3 bases, with 18 bases separating them. Per the germline V gene, CDR1 is MNHEY and CDR2 is SVGEGT. This CDR3 is built from 15 residues. The CDR3 DNA is TGTGCCAGCAGCGCCTACCCGCAGGGGAACTACGAGCAGTACTTC. Encoded protein: CASSAYPQGNYEQYF.

The rearrangement links TRBV5-1 to TRBJ1-2; D possibly corresponds to TRBD1 (5 bases). Trimming left V 4 bases short and J 7 bases short, with 14 bases between. Germline V gene sequence: CDR1 SGHRS, CDR2 YFSETQ. The CDR3 runs to 13 residues. The CDR3 here is CASSVRAGSGYTF. CDR3 sequence (DNA): TGCGCCAGCAGCGTTCGCGCAGGGAGTGGCTACACCTTC.

J is TRBJ1-6 and V is TRBV28, with D possibly matching TRBD1 (5 bases). V gave up 5 bases and J gave up 0 bases, with 17 bases separating them. This CDR3 spans 18 amino acids. Germline V gene sequence: CDR1 MDHEN, CDR2 SYDVKM. This CDR3 is CASSHGTGGSSYNSPLHF. CDR3 DNA: TGTGCCAGCAGTCACGGGACGGGCGGGAGCTCCTATAATTCACCCCTCCACTTT. Using reference TRBV28 and TRBJ1-6 for the parts outside the CDR3, the full variable domain is DVKVTQSSRYLVKRTGEKVFLECVQDMDHENMFWYRQDPGLGLRLIYFSYDVKMKEKGDIPEGYSVSREKKERFSLILESASTNQTSMYLCASSHGTGGSSYNSPLHFGNGTRLTVT.

This chain uses TRBV5-1 with TRBJ1-2; D is perhaps TRBD1 (5 bases). Germline V gives CDR1 SGHRS, CDR2 YFSETQ. The CDR3 extends over 14 amino acids. V lost 0 bases to trimming and J lost 4 bases, with 10 bases between them. The DNA for the CDR3 is TGCGCCAGCAGCTTGGGGGGCGGCACCTATGGCTACACCTTC. Residues: CASSLGGGTYGYTF.

This clonotype came up a few times. J is TRBJ2-5 and V is TRBV6-5, with D unresolved. The assigned J gene may be wrong: the sequence end matches TRBJ2-7 better. The CDR3 sequence is 14 residues long. Germline values: CDR1 MNHEY, CDR2 SVGAGI. CDR3 nucleotides: TGTGCCAGCAGAAATGGAGTGTTGTCCAACGAGCAGTACTTC. Protein product: CASRNGVLSNEQYF.

V and J are TRBV19 and TRBJ2-5, with D uncertain. The last part of the DNA fits TRBJ2-7 better; the J call may be wrong. The CDR3 spans 14 residues. In germline, CDR1 is LNHDA, CDR2 SQIVND (reference sequence). The CDR3 nucleotides are TGTGCCAGTAGTATTCGCGGCTCAAGCTACGAGCAGTACTTC. Amino acids: CASSIRGSSYEQYF.

The J gene is TRBJ2-1, the V gene TRBV24-1; possible D gene TRBD2, 6 bases. The J call may be in error: the DNA end matches TRBJ2-7 better. Germline values: CDR1 KGHDR, CDR2 SFDVKD. This CDR3 region has 16 residues. The CDR3 nucleotides read TGTGCCACCAGTGATTACGGGACTGGGACCTACAATGAGCAGTACTTC. It codes for CATSDYGTGTYNEQYF.

V gene TRBV6-2 or TRBV6-3 combines with J gene TRBJ1-1; 9 nucleotides agree with TRBD1. V shed 5 bases and J 1 base; nucleotides not matched to a gene: 8. This CDR3 spans 16 amino acids. The germline gives CDR1 MNHEY, CDR2 SVGEGT. The CDR3 sequence is CASSPTPGQGNTEAFF. The CDR3 bases are TGTGCCAGCAGTCCCACGCCGGGACAGGGGAACACTGAAGCTTTCTTT.

The chain combines TRBV7-2 with TRBJ2-5; TRBD1 matches at 7 bases. V lost 4 bases, J lost 5 bases, and 10 bases stayed unmatched. CDR3 length: 15 amino acids. The germline gives CDR1 SGHTA, CDR2 FQGNSA. The CDR3 here is CASSYRPDRFETQYF. The CDR3 nucleotides read TGTGCCAGCAGCTACCGACCGGACAGGTTTGAGACCCAGTACTTC.

The J gene is TRBJ1-2, the V gene TRBV6-5; no definite D call. Trimming took off 4 bases at V and 2 bases at J, with 17 bases between the two ends. CDR1 MNHEY and CDR2 SVGAGI come from the germline V gene. CDR3 length: 16 residues. CDR3 amino acids: CASSFSPMAFNYGYTF. The DNA for the CDR3 is TGTGCCAGCAGTTTCTCCCCGATGGCATTCAACTATGGCTACACCTTC.